Given below is one T cell receptor (beta chain) in context. Method: immunoSEQ multiplex PCR; TCRdb's copy keeps in-frame clones and lacks some. The sample consists of over 250,000 clones, approximately 90% of them appearing once. The data were obtained in a study of blood T cell repertoires in COVID-19. Source material: peripheral blood. This clonotype was sampled from a woman between 40 and 50 years old who had recovered from COVID-19.

This chain's CDR3 is CATSRVGGSYDEQYF. CDR3 in DNA: TGTGCCACCAGCAGAGTCGGAGGCTCGTACGACGAGCAGTACTTC. The gene calls are TRBV15 and TRBJ2-7; TRBD2 might be the D (5 bases). The CDR3 covers 15 residues. The V gene's germline CDR1 is LNHNV and CDR2 YYDKDF (reference sequence). Deletions cut 1 base from V and 5 bases from J, with 15 bases between.